The present entry profiles one T cell receptor beta chain with its context. What it binds is not known. How the authors handled the data: ImmunoSEQ only sent back junction sequences with no quality scores, so filtering was done differently. Clones were read by immunoSEQ multiplex PCR, and TCRdb kept only the in-frame ones, dropping some. That table furnishes V, J and clone size, whereas the DNA furnished D and trimming. Of about 380,000 clones in the sample, 96% were seen once. The data belong to a study of shared clonotypes between healthy human individuals. Turning to the study itself: Plates per donor: three CD4 naive, three CD4 memory, two CD8 naive, one CD8 memory.

Germline assignment: CDR1 SGHDN and CDR2 FVKESK. V dropped 0 bases and J dropped 5 bases, with 6 bases sitting between them. There are 13 residues in the CDR3. General study points: Sharing across a handful of donors was seen in around 5.1% of naive CD4 clonotypes.

The clonotype originates from a man younger than 45 in good health. The rearrangement uses TRBV14 and TRBJ2-3; D unclear. The material sequenced was memory CD8+ T cells sorted from blood. Specified subset: CD45RO+ cells pooled with CCR7-negative TemRA cells. Here the CDR3 DNA reads TGTGCCAGCAGCCAAGACTGGGGAGATACGCAGTATTTT. It specifies CASSQDWGDTQYF.